This T cell receptor beta chain was sequenced in a study of response to subunit inactivated influenza vaccine. The CDR3 consists of 14 residues. The trim removed 5 bases at V and 5 bases at J, leaving 5 bases unmatched. Each CDR3 protein is one row after TCRdb ran MiXCR on the RT-PCR reads. Among roughly 520,000 distinct CDR3 sequences listed, roughly 25% were seen once. A few counts support this clonotype. No antigen is known for it. Findings of the study overall: It was the authors' suggestion that each seasonal influenza vaccination recruits few new T cells.

This clonotype was sampled from a man in his forties or fifties who received an inactivated influenza vaccine. The chain links TRBV12-3 or TRBV12-4 to TRBJ2-3, with TRBD1 matching 9 bases. Sequencing used CD4+ T cells sorted from PBMCs, obtained 5 to 6 days after vaccination. This CDR3 is CASSRRQGGDTQYF. As DNA, the CDR3 is TGTGCCAGCAGTCGACGACAGGGGGGAGATACGCAGTATTTT.